This T cell receptor (beta chain) stems from a study of T cells after yellow fever vaccination. General study results and limits: Re-detected after boosting: most primary clones, more than 95% of CD4 and 80% to 90% of CD8.

Concerning this clonotype: Its antigen is not known.

Germline V gives CDR1 LGHDT, CDR2 YNNKEL (reference sequence). Trimming took off 6 bases at V and 4 bases at J, with 21 bases between the two ends. This CDR3 contains 17 residues. TCRdb reprocessed the 5' RACE reads with MiXCR, giving one entry per CDR3 protein. The table has approximately 550,000 distinct CDR3 sequences, approximately 15% seen once. This clonotype originated in a man aged 30-40 years who received the YFV17D yellow fever vaccine. The V gene is TRBV3-1, the J gene TRBJ2-2; D is tentatively TRBD1 or TRBD2 (5 bases each). The sequencing here drew on PBMCs, taken on the day of the yellow fever booster vaccination. The CDR3 spells CASRGRGARVATGELFF. The DNA of the CDR3 is TGTGCCAGCAGGGGGAGAGGTGCCAGGGTCGCCACCGGGGAGCTGTTTTTT.